These 5 T cell receptor beta chains originate from one sample sequenced in a study of cytomegalovirus exposure and HLA in healthy donors. Primers: 60 Vbeta forward and 13 Jbeta reverse. The protocol was immunoSEQ multiplex PCR, while the TCRdb copy is restricted to in-frame clones and leaves out a portion. The sample includes a few hundred thousand clones, roughly 75% seen only once; the top ten take 1.8%. Sequencing input: PBMCs. All receptors come from a woman aged 25 to 39 in good health and CMV-seronegative.

V gene TRBV7-2 combines with J gene TRBJ1-5, with a possible D match to TRBD1 (5 bases). The CDR3 has 14 residues. Germline CDR1 and CDR2: SGHTA and FQGNSA. Trimming took off 5 bases at V and 6 bases at J, with 14 bases between the two ends. CDR3 sequence (DNA): TGTGCCAGCAGCCCGGCAGTCGGGGGTCAGCCCCAGCATTTT. Its protein is CASSPAVGGQPQHF.

This chain joins TRBV6-1 and TRBJ1-2, with TRBD1 identical over 8 bases. CDR3 size: 14 residues. With V trimmed by 7 bases and J by 3 bases, 7 bases remained unmatched. The germline V gene encodes CDR1 MNHNS and CDR2 SASEGT. This CDR3 is CASNRDRSDYGYTF. The CDR3 bases are TGTGCCAGCAATAGGGACAGGTCGGACTATGGCTACACCTTC.

The genes are TRBV10-1 and TRBJ2-7; TRBD1 matches 10 bases. Trimming took 6 bases from V and 3 from J; bases not matched to a gene: 8. The V gene's germline CDR1 is WNHNN and CDR2 SYGVQD (reference sequence). This CDR3 has 15 amino acids. CDR3 sequence: CASSPSGTGVYEQYF. The CDR3 nucleotides are TGCGCCAGCAGCCCCTCCGGGACAGGGGTCTACGAGCAGTACTTC.

V and J are TRBV30 and TRBJ1-2; possible D gene TRBD1, 5 bases. Per the germline V gene, CDR1 is GTSNPN and CDR2 is SVGIG (reference sequence). The CDR3 extends over 16 amino acids. Trimming removed 3 bases from V and 5 bases from J, with 22 bases in between. The CDR3 sequence is CAWRRIGQRRWYGYTF. The CDR3 DNA sequence: TGTGCCTGGAGGCGAATCGGACAAAGGCGGTGGTATGGCTACACCTTC.

In its sample, this clone was seen a few times. The chain has TRBV30 and TRBJ2-3, with D tentatively TRBD2 (6 bases). The V and J ends lost 2 bases and 2 bases respectively, with 11 bases between them. CDR3 length: 14 amino acids. Germline V lookup: CDR1 GTSNPN, CDR2 SVGIG (reference sequence). This CDR3 is CAWSRDFDTDTQYF. The CDR3 region has the DNA TGTGCCTGGAGTCGGGACTTCGACACAGATACGCAGTATTTT.